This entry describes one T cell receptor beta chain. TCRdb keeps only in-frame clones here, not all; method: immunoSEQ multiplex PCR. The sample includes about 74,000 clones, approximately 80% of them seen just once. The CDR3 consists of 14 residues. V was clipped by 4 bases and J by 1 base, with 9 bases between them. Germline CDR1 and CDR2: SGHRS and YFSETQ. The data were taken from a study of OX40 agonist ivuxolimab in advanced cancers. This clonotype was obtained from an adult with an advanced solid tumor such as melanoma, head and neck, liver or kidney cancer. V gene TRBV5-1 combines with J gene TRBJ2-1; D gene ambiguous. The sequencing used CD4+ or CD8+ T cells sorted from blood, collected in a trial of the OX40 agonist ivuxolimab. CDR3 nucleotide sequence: TGCGCCAGCAGCACCCACAGATCCTACAATGAGCAGTTCTTC. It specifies CASSTHRSYNEQFF.